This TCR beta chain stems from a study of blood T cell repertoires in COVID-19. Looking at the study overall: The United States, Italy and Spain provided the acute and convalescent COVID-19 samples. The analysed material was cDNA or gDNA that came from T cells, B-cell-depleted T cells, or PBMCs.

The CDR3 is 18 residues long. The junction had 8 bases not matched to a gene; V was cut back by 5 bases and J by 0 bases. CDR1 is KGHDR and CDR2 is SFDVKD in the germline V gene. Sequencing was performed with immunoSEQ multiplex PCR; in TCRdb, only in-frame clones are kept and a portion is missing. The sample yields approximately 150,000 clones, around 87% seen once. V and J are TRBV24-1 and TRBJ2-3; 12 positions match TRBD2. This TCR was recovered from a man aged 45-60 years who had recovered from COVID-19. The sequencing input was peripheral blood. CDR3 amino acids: CATSGASGGAFSTDTQYF. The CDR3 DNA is TGTGCCACCAGTGGCGCTAGCGGGGGGGCATTTAGCACAGATACGCAGTATTTT.